Below are 14 T cell receptor beta chains sequenced from a single sample in a study of human T cells and chemical hapten exposure. Via MiXCR, TCRdb re-called the 5' RACE reads, giving one row per CDR3 protein. The table has 110,000 or so distinct CDR3 sequences, approximately 19% seen once. Total RNA was isolated from unfractionated whole blood. The origin of the receptors is a human donor in good health.

This clonotype appeared a few times. V usage is TRBV2 and J usage is TRBJ2-3; D is tentatively TRBD1 or TRBD2 (6 bases each). Germline V gene data show CDR1 as SNHLY and CDR2 as FYNNEI. The CDR3 runs to 12 residues. The CDR3 reads CAKNGGGDTQYF. Here the CDR3 DNA reads TGTGCAAAAAACGGAGGGGGAGATACGCAGTATTTT.

V is TRBV27 and J is TRBJ2-5; D remains unclear. CDR1 and CDR2 (germline): MNHEY, SMNVEV (reference sequence). The CDR3 contains 15 residues. V lost 6 bases and J lost 0, with 14 bases in between. In DNA, the CDR3 is TGTGCCAGCAGGATGAGCAGATCGTACCAAGAGACCCAGTACTTC. Protein sequence: CASRMSRSYQETQYF.

The V call is TRBV11-2, the J call TRBJ2-7; 7 bases are shared with TRBD2. Germline trimming cut 5 bases from V and 6 bases from J; bases unmatched to any gene: 16. The CDR3 is 16 residues long. The V gene's germline CDR1 is SGHAT and CDR2 FQNNGV. CDR3 sequence reads: CASSAPTAGVFLEQYF. The CDR3, as DNA: TGTGCCAGCAGCGCCCCGACGGCGGGAGTTTTCCTCGAGCAGTACTTC.

This clonotype was seen only a few times. This chain connects TRBV11-2 to TRBJ2-3; tentatively, D is TRBD2 (6 bases). V lost 6 bases, J lost 5 bases, and 21 bases lay in between. CDR3 size: 16 residues. Looked up from germline, CDR1 is SGHAT and CDR2 is FQNNGV. The CDR3 bases are TGTGCCAGCAGTTTTGCAGCGGGCGGCGCCGGAGATACGCAGTATTTT. Encoded protein: CASSFAAGGAGDTQYF. Based on the CDR3 plus reference TRBV11-2 and TRBJ2-3, the full variable domain is EAGVAQSPRYKIIEKRQSVAFWCNPISGHATLYWYQQILGQGPKLLIQFQNNGVVDDSQLPKDRFSAERLKGVDSTLKIQPAKLEDSAVYLCASSFAAGGAGDTQYFGPGTRLTVL.

J is TRBJ2-2 and V is TRBV6-5; TRBD2 is a possible D gene (6 bases). Trimming stripped 10 bases from V and 5 bases from J, with 17 bases between. The length of the CDR3 is 14 residues. CDR1 MNHEY and CDR2 SVGAGI come from the germline V gene. The CDR3: CATGSWSITGELFF. In DNA form, the CDR3 reads TGTGCCACCGGGAGTTGGAGTATTACCGGGGAGCTGTTTTTT.

This chain connects TRBV9 to TRBJ1-5, with a tentative D call TRBD1 (5 bases). The CDR3 length is 14 residues. Looked up from germline, CDR1 is SGDLS and CDR2 is YYNGEE. With 4 bases removed from V and 0 bases from J, the gap between germline ends came to 8 bases. Here the CDR3 reads CASSRDLSNQPQHF. CDR3 sequence (DNA): TGTGCCAGCAGCCGGGACCTTAGCAATCAGCCCCAGCATTTT.

This clonotype has just a few counts. J is TRBJ2-2 and V is TRBV7-2, with no clear D. Germline-derived CDR1 and CDR2 are SGHTA and FQGNSA. The CDR3 length is 15 residues. Trimming removed 3 bases from V and 4 bases from J, with 12 bases in between. The DNA of the CDR3 is TGTGCCAGCAGCTTGGGGTCCCAATCCACCGGGGAGCTGTTTTTT. This gives the protein CASSLGSQSTGELFF.

The J gene is TRBJ2-5, the V gene TRBV7-2; TRBD2 matches 7 bases. The CDR3 contains 13 residues. The V gene end was trimmed by 8 bases and the J gene end by 1 base; junction bases not matched to a gene: 4. Per the germline V gene, CDR1 is SGHTA and CDR2 is FQGNSA. The CDR3 loop is CASGGGPQETQYF. The CDR3 DNA reads as TGTGCCAGCGGGGGGGGACCCCAAGAGACCCAGTACTTC.

J is TRBJ2-3 and V is TRBV6-2 or TRBV6-3; 7 bases agree with TRBD1. The CDR3 spans 15 residues. Trimming cost V 8 bases and J 6 bases; bases outside gene matches: 14. Germline CDR1 reads MNHEY; CDR2 reads SVGEGT. CDR3 sequence reads: CASGDSPDLMDTQYF. CDR3 nucleotides: TGTGCCAGCGGGGACAGTCCTGACCTCATGGATACGCAGTATTTT.

This rearrangement joins TRBV29-1 to TRBJ1-5; D call uncertain. With 4 bases removed from V and 3 bases from J, the gap between germline ends came to 13 bases. Germline-derived CDR1 and CDR2 are SQVTM and ANQGSEA. The CDR3 has 14 amino acids. CDR3 DNA sequence: TGCAGCGTTGGACCGGACCGACCCAATCAGCCCCAGCATTTT. Its protein product is CSVGPDRPNQPQHF.

This clonotype has more than one count but fewer than ten. The chain carries TRBV20-1 and TRBJ2-1; 8 bases map to TRBD2. The germline V gene encodes CDR1 DFQATT and CDR2 SNEGSKA (reference sequence). The CDR3 loop spans 17 amino acids. Losses at the gene ends were 1 base for V and 0 bases for J; bases not matched to a gene: 8. In DNA form, the CDR3 reads TGCAGTGCTAGAGGCGTTCCCGGGACTAGCTCCTACAATGAGCAGTTCTTC. It encodes CSARGVPGTSSYNEQFF.

As regards this clonotype: A much more abundant neighbour one base away suggests this may be a read error. This chain joins TRBV11-2 and TRBJ2-7; the D gene could be TRBD1 or TRBD2 (6 bases each). Germline V CDR1 and CDR2: SGHAT, FQNNGV. This CDR3 has 16 amino acids. CDR3 DNA sequence: TGTGTCAGCAGCCCCGGGGGCCATGGACTCCCCTACGAGCAGTACTTC. Amino acid sequence: CVSSPGGHGLPYEQYF.

The chain is built from TRBV7-8 and TRBJ1-4; TRBD1 matches at 10 bases. CDR1 is SGHVS and CDR2 is FQNEAQ in the germline V gene. V gave up 6 bases and J gave up 8 bases; unmatched junction bases: 3. The CDR3 consists of 13 residues. CDR3 coding DNA: TGTGCCAGCAGAGGACAGGGGGACGAAAAACTGTTTTTT. This gives the protein CASRGQGDEKLFF. The whole variable domain, filled in from reference TRBV7-8 and TRBJ1-4, reads GAGVSQSPRYKVAKRGQDVALRCDPISGHVSLFWYQQALGQGPEFLTYFQNEAQLDKSGLPSDRFFAERPEGSVSTLKIQRTQQEDSAVYLCASRGQGDEKLFFGSGTQLSVL.

As for this clonotype: A much larger clone differs from this one at a single base, so this may be a read error. This chain links TRBV24-1 with TRBJ1-4; the D is unclear. The CDR3 has 14 residues. The ends were cut back, 4 bases at V and 8 bases at J, with 13 bases in the middle. Germline CDR1 reads KGHDR; CDR2 reads SFDVKD. DNA of the CDR3: TGTGCCACCAGTGAAACAGTAAATGGCGAAAAACTGTTTTTT. Its protein is CATSETVNGEKLFF.